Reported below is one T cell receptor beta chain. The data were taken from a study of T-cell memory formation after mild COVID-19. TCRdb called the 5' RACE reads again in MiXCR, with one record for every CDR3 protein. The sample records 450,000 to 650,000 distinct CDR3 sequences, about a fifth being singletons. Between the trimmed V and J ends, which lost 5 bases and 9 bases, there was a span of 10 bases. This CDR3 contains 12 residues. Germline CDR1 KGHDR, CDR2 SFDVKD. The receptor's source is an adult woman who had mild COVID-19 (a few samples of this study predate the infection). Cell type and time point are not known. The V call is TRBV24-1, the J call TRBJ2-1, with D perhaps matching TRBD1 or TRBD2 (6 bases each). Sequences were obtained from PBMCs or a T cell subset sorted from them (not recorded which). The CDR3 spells CATSGTGAEQFF. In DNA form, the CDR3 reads TGTGCCACCAGTGGAACGGGGGCTGAGCAGTTCTTC.